The 14 T cell receptor beta chains below come from one sample, sequenced in a study of PD-1 blockade in classical Hodgkin lymphoma. Following autologous stem cell transplantation, relapse occurred in every patient, and exposure to brentuximab vedotin varied. Method: immunoSEQ multiplex PCR; TCRdb's copy keeps in-frame clones and lacks some. The repertoire holds some 62,000 clones, with roughly 88% as singletons. Sample: peripheral blood mononuclear cells (PBMCs), taken at baseline. The receptors originated from a human donor with classical Hodgkin lymphoma.

The V call is TRBV7-3, the J call TRBJ1-1, with a possible D match to TRBD1 (6 bases). V was trimmed by 6 bases and J by 6 bases, leaving 14 bases between them. This CDR3 contains 13 residues. CDR1 is SGHTA, CDR2 FQGTGA, per germline. The CDR3 sequence: CASSFTGSPEAFF. DNA for the CDR3: TGTGCCAGCAGTTTTACAGGGTCCCCTGAAGCTTTCTTT.

The J gene is TRBJ1-3, the V gene TRBV7-9, with 11 bases that match TRBD1. Per the germline V gene, CDR1 is SEHNR and CDR2 is FQNEAQ (reference sequence). The CDR3 is made up of 19 amino acids. V trimming: 0 bases; J trimming: 4 bases; junction bases outside the gene matches: 11. The CDR3 region is CASSLAPPGQGVRGNTIYF. The CDR3 DNA reads TGTGCCAGCAGCTTAGCCCCTCCGGGACAGGGGGTGAGGGGAAACACCATATATTTT.

This clone was counted only a few times. V and J are TRBV4-3 and TRBJ2-1, with a weak D call TRBD2 (6 bases). The CDR3 spans 16 residues. V lost 1 base, J lost 5 bases, and 15 bases lay in between. Germline loops: CDR1 LGHNA, CDR2 YSLEER. The CDR3, as DNA: TGCGCCAGCAGCCAAGGTGGCGGGAAAGCTCACAATGAGCAGTTCTTC. It codes for CASSQGGGKAHNEQFF.

The chain recombines TRBV4-3 with TRBJ2-2, with D perhaps given as TRBD1 or TRBD2 (5 bases each). V was cut by 0 bases and J by 0 bases, with 14 bases left in between. Germline V gene lookup returns CDR1 LGHNA and CDR2 YSLEER. The CDR3 is 18 amino acids. The CDR3 loop is CASSQESTGTANTGELFF. Here the CDR3 DNA reads TGCGCCAGCAGCCAAGAAAGCACCGGGACCGCGAACACCGGGGAGCTGTTTTTT.

This sequence joins TRBV2 and TRBJ1-2; D unresolved. V was shortened by 6 bases and J by 2 bases, with 16 bases between the two germline ends. From germline, CDR1 is SNHLY and CDR2 FYNNEI. This CDR3 region has 15 residues. The CDR3 loop is CASRADYGINYGYTF. As DNA, the CDR3 is TGTGCCAGCAGAGCTGACTATGGGATAAACTATGGCTACACCTTC. The full variable domain, with the rest looked up from reference TRBV2 and TRBJ1-2, is EPEVTQTPSHQVTQMGQEVILRCVPISNHLYFYWYRQILGQKVEFLVSFYNNEISEKSEIFDDQFSVERPDGSNFTLKIRSTKLEDSAMYFCASRADYGINYGYTFGSGTRLTVV.

The chain carries TRBV12-2 and TRBJ1-1; the table's D gene call, TRBD1, was not cross checked with the DNA. TRBV12-2 is a pseudogene. CDR3 length equals 16 residues. CDR3 bases: TGTGCAAGTCGCACCTTAGGTACCAGGATGAACACTGAAGCTTTCTTT. This sequence encodes CASRTLGTRMNTEAFF.

V and J are TRBV7-2 and TRBJ2-5; D remains unclear. Trimming took 6 bases from V and 5 from J, leaving 13 bases between them. Per germline, CDR1 SGHTA and CDR2 FQGNSA. This CDR3 is 13 amino acids long. The CDR3 sequence: CASSPTSEETQYF. CDR3 DNA sequence: TGTGCCAGCAGTCCCACCTCGGAGGAGACCCAGTACTTC. Looking up the rest from reference TRBV7-2 and TRBJ2-5 gives the full variable domain: GAGVSQSPSNKVTEKGKDVELRCDPISGHTALYWYRQSLGQGLEFLIYFQGNSAPDKSGLPSDRFSAERTGGSVSTLTIQRTQQEDSAVYLCASSPTSEETQYFGPGTRLLVL.

The CDR3 coding sequence is TGTGCCAGCAGCGTCGGGGCGGTGGCAACTAATGAAAAACTGTTTTTT. Its translation: CASSVGAVATNEKLFF. V is TRBV9 and J is TRBJ1-4; a possible D gene is TRBD1 (5 bases). The CDR3 is 16 amino acids. Between the trimmed V and J ends, which lost 2 bases and 0 bases, there was a span of 11 bases. Germline V CDR1 and CDR2: SGDLS, YYNGEE. Full variable domain (missing parts from reference TRBV9 and TRBJ1-4): DSGVTQTPKHLITATGQRVTLRCSPRSGDLSVYWYQQSLDQGLQFLIQYYNGEERAKGNILERFSAQQFPDLHSELNLSSLELGDSALYFCASSVGAVATNEKLFFGSGTQLSVL.

V is TRBV7-2 and J is TRBJ2-2; 12 bases are a match to TRBD1. Germline assignment: CDR1 SGHTA and CDR2 FQGNSA. The junction had 10 bases not matched to a gene; V was cut back by 4 bases and J by 7 bases. The CDR3 totals 17 residues. The CDR3 DNA is TGTGCCAGCAGCTGGGCCGGGACAGGGGGCCGAGGCGGGGAGCTGTTTTTT. It encodes CASSWAGTGGRGGELFF.

The chain couples TRBV7-9 to TRBJ2-1; 12 bases map to TRBD2. The ends lost 4 bases at V and 7 bases at J; junction bases unmatched: 5. CDR1 is SEHNR and CDR2 is FQNEAQ in the germline V gene (reference sequence). There are 15 residues in the CDR3. The CDR3 loop is CASSYGLAGRNEQFF. CDR3 sequence (DNA): TGTGCCAGCAGCTATGGACTAGCGGGGCGAAATGAGCAGTTCTTC. Complete variable domain (other parts from reference TRBV7-9 and TRBJ2-1): DTGVSQNPRHKITKRGQNVTFRCDPISEHNRLYWYRQTLGQGPEFLTYFQNEAQLEKSRLLSDRFSAERPKGSFSTLEIQRTEQGDSAMYLCASSYGLAGRNEQFFGPGTRLTVL.

The table lists this clone with a count of one. The V call is TRBV7-6, the J call TRBJ2-7; 8 nucleotides match TRBD1. This CDR3 is 15 amino acids long. V dropped 5 bases and J dropped 4; count of bases not matched to a gene: 10. Germline lookup yields CDR1 SGHVS and CDR2 FNYEAQ. Here the CDR3 reads CASSVQGERGYEQYF. The CDR3 DNA reads as TGTGCCAGCAGCGTACAGGGGGAACGAGGTTACGAGCAGTACTTC.

The rearrangement joins TRBV7-9 to TRBJ2-4, with 7 bases aligning to TRBD1. CDR1 and CDR2 (germline): SEHNR, FQNEAQ (reference sequence). The CDR3 extends over 18 amino acids. Trimming at V came to 5 bases and at J to 0 bases, leaving 13 bases not matched to a gene. Written as DNA, the CDR3 is TGTGCCAGCAGCGCCCGGACAGGCAAACCGCTAGCCAAAAACATTCAGTACTTC. It is translated as CASSARTGKPLAKNIQYF.

This sequence joins TRBV7-3 and TRBJ2-1; 8 positions agree with TRBD2. CDR1 is SGHTA, CDR2 FQGTGA, per germline. J gave up 2 bases and V 4 bases, and 7 bases lay outside the gene matches. This CDR3 is built from 16 residues. The CDR3 here is CASSSPIAGPYNEQFF. CDR3 in DNA: TGTGCCAGCAGCTCACCTATAGCGGGACCCTACAATGAGCAGTTCTTC. The variable domain in full, with the rest retrieved from reference TRBV7-3 and TRBJ2-1, is GAGVSQTPSNKVTEKGKYVELRCDPISGHTALYWYRQSLGQGPEFLIYFQGTGAADDSGLPNDRFFAVRPEGSVSTLKIQRTERGDSAVYLCASSSPIAGPYNEQFFGPGTRLTVL.

The chain has TRBV7-2 and TRBJ2-1, with TRBD1 matching over 10 bases. CDR3 length equals 15 residues. Per the germline V gene, CDR1 is SGHTA and CDR2 is FQGNSA. V was clipped by 5 bases and J by 8 bases; unmatched bases: 9. CDR3 amino acids: CASSRQGAVLYEQFF. The CDR3 DNA reads as TGTGCCAGCAGCCGACAGGGGGCTGTGTTGTATGAGCAGTTCTTC.